Below, 24 T cell receptor beta chains from the same sample are listed, as sequenced in a study of T cell repertoires in cytomegalovirus infection. TCRdb called the reads again in MiXCR, with one record for every CDR3 protein. The sample lists 150,000 to 200,000 distinct CDR3 sequences; approximately 28% were seen once. Sequencing was performed on PBMCs. These receptors were collected from a human donor in good health (CMV status not recorded). Some clones in this sample may be carry-over from other donors' samples.

This clonotype has just a few counts. The rearrangement links TRBV4-1 to TRBJ1-1, with D perhaps matching TRBD1 (5 bases). CDR1 and CDR2 from the germline V gene are MGHRA and YSYEKL. The CDR3 spans 15 residues. V lost 1 base and J lost 11, with 20 bases in between. CDR3 residues: CASSQVTGRGGWAFF. CDR3 nucleotide sequence: TGCGCCAGCAGCCAAGTAACAGGAAGAGGCGGGTGGGCTTTCTTT.

This clonotype has just a few counts. The V and J genes are TRBV29-1 and TRBJ1-1; D is possibly TRBD1 (5 bases). CDR3 length: 12 residues. The germline V gene encodes CDR1 SQVTM and CDR2 ANQGSEA. V was clipped by 2 bases and J by 9 bases, with 13 bases between them. CDR3: CSVEMGGAQAFF. The CDR3 DNA sequence: TGCAGCGTTGAAATGGGGGGTGCTCAAGCTTTCTTT.

This clonotype has just a few counts. V and J are TRBV20-1 and TRBJ2-6; D is uncertain. The CDR3 is 17 amino acids. Trimming pared 0 bases from V and 0 bases from J, leaving 12 bases between. The germline V gene has CDR1 DFQATT and CDR2 SNEGSKA (reference sequence). CDR3 amino acids: CSARDVSDISGANVLTF. The DNA of the CDR3 is TGCAGTGCTAGAGATGTCAGTGATATCTCTGGGGCCAACGTCCTGACTTTC.

This clonotype was seen more than once but under ten times. The chain has TRBV27 and TRBJ1-2; 8 bases line up with TRBD1. The germline CDR1 and CDR2 sequences are MNHEY and SMNVEV (reference sequence). The CDR3 loop spans 14 amino acids. Trimming cost V 5 bases and J 4 bases; bases outside gene matches: 6. The CDR3 loop is CASSPFDRGYGYTF. The CDR3 nucleotides are TGTGCCAGCAGTCCCTTTGACAGGGGCTATGGCTACACCTTC.

This clonotype has ten or more counts. V is TRBV7-2 and J is TRBJ1-3; D gene unclear. The CDR3 extends over 15 amino acids. Deletions cut 5 bases from V and 0 bases from J, with 11 bases between. Germline assignment: CDR1 SGHTA and CDR2 FQGNSA. The CDR3 reads CASSIYTSSGNTIYF. The DNA for the CDR3 is TGTGCCAGCAGCATTTACACGAGCTCTGGAAACACCATATATTTT.

This clonotype was seen a few times. J is TRBJ1-2 and V is TRBV7-8; tentatively, D is TRBD1 (5 bases). Between the trimmed V and J ends, which lost 5 bases and 11 bases, there was a span of 15 bases. From germline, CDR1 is SGHVS and CDR2 FQNEAQ. This CDR3 has 12 amino acids. The CDR3 here is CASSTDSVGYTF. CDR3 nucleotide sequence: TGTGCCAGCAGCACCGACAGCGTTGGGTACACCTTC.

This chain uses TRBV7-8 with TRBJ2-3; the match to TRBD2 covers 7 bases. This CDR3 is built from 16 residues. The ends lost 1 base at V and 0 bases at J; junction bases unmatched: 4. Germline V gene data show CDR1 as SGHVS and CDR2 as FQNEAQ. CDR3 amino acids: CASSLVFGGSTDTQYF. The CDR3 region has the DNA TGTGCCAGCAGCTTAGTTTTCGGGGGGAGCACAGATACGCAGTATTTT.

This chain joins TRBV19 and TRBJ1-1; TRBD1 matches at 9 bases. The CDR3 is 19 amino acids. In germline, CDR1 is LNHDA, CDR2 SQIVND (reference sequence). Trimming removed 4 bases from V and 4 bases from J; junction bases left unmatched: 19. CDR3 nucleotides: TGTGCCAGTAGTAGTGGAAGTAGGGACAGGGAACCGTGGGGCACTGAAGCTTTCTTT. Protein sequence: CASSSGSRDREPWGTEAFF. Drawing the rest from reference TRBV19 and TRBJ1-1, the complete variable domain is DGGITQSPKYLFRKEGQNVTLSCEQNLNHDAMYWYRQDPGQGLRLIYYSQIVNDFQKGDIAEGYSVSREKKESFPLTVTSAQKNPTAFYLCASSSGSRDREPWGTEAFFGQGTRLTVV.

This clonotype was seen a handful of times. The chain is built from TRBV19 and TRBJ1-1; D is possibly TRBD1 (6 bases). The V and J ends lost 10 bases and 7 bases respectively, with 16 bases between them. Germline-derived CDR1 and CDR2 are LNHDA and SQIVND (reference sequence). The CDR3 loop spans 12 amino acids. As DNA, the CDR3 is TGTGCCACCGGGACACTGCTCAATGAAGCTTTCTTT. Protein product: CATGTLLNEAFF.

The rearrangement joins TRBV20-1 to TRBJ1-1; maybe TRBD1 (6 bases). The V end lost 3 bases, the J end lost 0 bases, and 14 bases lay between the germline ends. Germline assignment: CDR1 DFQATT and CDR2 SNEGSKA (reference sequence). The length of the CDR3 is 15 residues. The CDR3 reads CSASRGSGMNTEAFF. CDR3 nucleotides: TGCAGTGCTAGTAGGGGGTCGGGGATGAACACTGAAGCTTTCTTT.

V is TRBV7-9 and J is TRBJ2-5, with 7 positions matching TRBD2. CDR1 is SEHNR, CDR2 FQNEAQ, per germline (reference sequence). Unmatched junction bases numbered 8, after V lost 0 bases and J lost 7 bases. The CDR3 is 15 residues long. CDR3 amino acids: CASSLAGGLEVTQYF. The CDR3 DNA sequence: TGTGCCAGCAGCTTAGCAGGCGGACTAGAGGTGACCCAGTACTTC. The complete variable domain, with remaining parts taken from reference TRBV7-9 and TRBJ2-5, reads DTGVSQNPRHKITKRGQNVTFRCDPISEHNRLYWYRQTLGQGPEFLTYFQNEAQLEKSRLLSDRFSAERPKGSFSTLEIQRTEQGDSAMYLCASSLAGGLEVTQYFGPGTRLLVL.

The sample holds a few counts of this clonotype. This chain connects TRBV19 to TRBJ1-5; 7 bases map to TRBD1. Germline lookup yields CDR1 LNHDA and CDR2 SQIVND (reference sequence). The J segment lost 2 bases and the V segment lost 7 bases, leaving 5 bases of the junction unmatched. CDR3 length equals 14 residues. The CDR3 region is CASTVDRGNQPQHF. The CDR3 DNA reads as TGTGCCAGTACCGTAGACAGGGGCAATCAGCCCCAGCATTTT.

This clonotype has only a few counts. The chain is built from TRBV2 and TRBJ2-3, with D possibly being TRBD1 or TRBD2 (5 bases each). The CDR3 has 17 amino acids. Trimming removed 1 base from V and 5 bases from J, with 19 bases in between. The germline V gene has CDR1 SNHLY and CDR2 FYNNEI. The CDR3 protein is CASSEGGDFVDRDTQYF. CDR3 in DNA: TGTGCCAGCAGTGAAGGAGGGGATTTTGTAGATCGAGATACGCAGTATTTT.

This clonotype was seen only a few times. This chain links TRBV5-1 with TRBJ2-2; TRBD1 matches 8 bases. Germline values: CDR1 SGHRS, CDR2 YFSETQ. The CDR3 sequence is 16 residues long. J gave up 5 bases and V 0 bases, and 6 bases lay outside the gene matches. Written as DNA, the CDR3 is TGCGCCAGCAGCTTGGAGGGACAGGTCGAGACCGGGGAGCTGTTTTTT. Its translation is CASSLEGQVETGELFF.

Of note for this clonotype: Germline is not matched at one junction end, which may reflect a read error. The chain couples TRBV25-1 to TRBJ2-6; D may be TRBD1 (6 bases). The CDR3 consists of 16 residues. CDR1 and CDR2 from the germline V gene are MGHDK and SYGVNS. In DNA form, the CDR3 reads TGTGCCAGCAGTCTCAGAGGGGGTTCTGGGGCCTACGTCCTGACTTTC. This gives the protein CASSLRGGSGAYVLTF.

The chain combines TRBV6-6 with TRBJ2-3; D remains ambiguous. The CDR3 loop spans 15 amino acids. The V end was cut by 4 bases, the J end by 7 bases, with 18 bases between. Germline loops: CDR1 MNHNY, CDR2 SVGAGI (reference sequence). CDR3 sequence: CASSFGFREANTQYF. The CDR3 DNA reads as TGTGCCAGCAGTTTCGGGTTCCGTGAGGCAAATACGCAGTATTTT.

About this clonotype itself: A much larger clone differs by one base, so this may be a read error. CDR3 residues: CASSLRPGSSTNYGYTF. The CDR3 DNA reads as TGTGCCAGCAGCCTCAGACCCGGGTCGAGTACTAACTATGGCTACACCTTC. This chain joins TRBV7-2 and TRBJ1-2, with no clear D. CDR3 size: 17 residues. Germline V gives CDR1 SGHTA, CDR2 FQGNSA. V was trimmed by 5 bases and J by 0 bases, leaving 19 bases between them.

Only a few counts were recorded for this clonotype. This chain uses TRBV6-5 with TRBJ2-7; 11 bases fit TRBD1. Germline-derived CDR1 and CDR2 are MNHEY and SVGAGI. The CDR3 has 15 amino acids. Trimming at V came to 2 bases and at J to 3 bases, leaving 3 bases not matched to a gene. The chain's CDR3 is CASSYRGQGDYEQYF. CDR3 coding DNA: TGTGCCAGCAGTTACAGGGGACAGGGGGACTACGAGCAGTACTTC.

This clonotype was detected only a few times. One junction end does not reproduce the germline sequence, and a read error may be involved. This chain's CDR3 is CASSEGGPDTQYF. The CDR3 DNA is TGTGCTAGCAGCGAAGGGGGACCAGATACGCAGTATTTT. This sequence joins TRBV7-7 and TRBJ2-3, with D perhaps TRBD1 (6 bases). CDR1 is SSHAT and CDR2 is FNYEAQ in the germline V gene (reference sequence). The CDR3 totals 13 residues.

The J gene is TRBJ1-1, the V gene TRBV19; D is unresolved. Germline V gene lookup returns CDR1 LNHDA and CDR2 SQIVND (reference sequence). CDR3 length: 14 amino acids. V lost 7 bases, J lost 1 base, and 13 bases lay in between. As DNA, the CDR3 is TGTGCCAGTATCGAACTAGGCGGGAACACTGAAGCTTTCTTT. Translation: CASIELGGNTEAFF.

Turning to this clonotype: The junction differs from germline at one of its ends, possibly a read error. The chain carries TRBV10-3 and TRBJ1-6; tentative D call: TRBD1 (6 bases). The CDR3 is 13 amino acids. Per germline, CDR1 ENHRY and CDR2 SYGVKD. The CDR3 protein is CASSDGGNSPLHF. The DNA of the CDR3 is TGTGCCAGCAGTGACGGGGGCAATTCACCCCTCCACTTT.

The V call is TRBV10-3, the J call TRBJ2-3, with 9 positions matching TRBD2. V trimming: 4 bases; J trimming: 0 bases; junction bases outside the gene matches: 2. The CDR3 contains 15 residues. Germline CDR1 reads ENHRY; CDR2 reads SYGVKD. CDR3 DNA sequence: TGTGCCATCAGTGCCACTAGCGGGAGCACAGATACGCAGTATTTT. The encoded protein is CAISATSGSTDTQYF.

This clonotype was observed a few times. This chain connects TRBV7-6 to TRBJ1-3; 7 bases match TRBD1. CDR3 length equals 15 residues. Germline-derived CDR1 and CDR2 are SGHVS and FNYEAQ. V gave up 5 bases and J gave up 0 bases; unmatched junction bases: 4. The chain's CDR3 is CASSMGQFSGNTIYF. Written as DNA, the CDR3 is TGTGCCAGCAGCATGGGACAGTTCTCTGGAAACACCATATATTTT.

This clonotype was detected only a few times. J is TRBJ2-3 and V is TRBV28; D uncertain. Trimming pared 6 bases from V and 0 bases from J, leaving 13 bases between. Germline V CDR1 and CDR2: MDHEN, SYDVKM. The CDR3 has 15 residues. The CDR3 bases are TGTGCCAGCAGCCTCAGAGCCTCTAGCACAGATACGCAGTATTTT. It yields the protein CASSLRASSTDTQYF. Full variable domain (remainder filled in from reference TRBV28 and TRBJ2-3): DVKVTQSSRYLVKRTGEKVFLECVQDMDHENMFWYRQDPGLGLRLIYFSYDVKMKEKGDIPEGYSVSREKKERFSLILESASTNQTSMYLCASSLRASSTDTQYFGPGTRLTVL.